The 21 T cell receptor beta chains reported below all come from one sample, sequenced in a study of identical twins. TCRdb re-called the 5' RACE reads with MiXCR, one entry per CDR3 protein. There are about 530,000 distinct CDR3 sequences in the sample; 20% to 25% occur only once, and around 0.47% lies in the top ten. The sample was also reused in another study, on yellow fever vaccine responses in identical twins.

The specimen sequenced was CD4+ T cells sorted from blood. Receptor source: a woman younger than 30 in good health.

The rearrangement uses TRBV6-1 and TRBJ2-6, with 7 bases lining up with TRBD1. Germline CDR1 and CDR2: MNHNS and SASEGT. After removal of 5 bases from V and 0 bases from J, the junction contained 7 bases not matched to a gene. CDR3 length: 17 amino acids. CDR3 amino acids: CASSPGTANSGANVLTF. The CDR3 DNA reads TGTGCCAGCAGTCCCGGGACAGCCAACTCTGGGGCCAACGTCCTGACTTTC.

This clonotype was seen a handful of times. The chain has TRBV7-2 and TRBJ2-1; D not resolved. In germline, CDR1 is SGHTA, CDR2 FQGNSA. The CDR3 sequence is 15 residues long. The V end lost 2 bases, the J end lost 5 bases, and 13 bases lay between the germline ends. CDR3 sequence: CASSLQPGADNEQFF. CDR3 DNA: TGTGCCAGCAGCTTACAGCCGGGCGCGGACAATGAGCAGTTCTTC.

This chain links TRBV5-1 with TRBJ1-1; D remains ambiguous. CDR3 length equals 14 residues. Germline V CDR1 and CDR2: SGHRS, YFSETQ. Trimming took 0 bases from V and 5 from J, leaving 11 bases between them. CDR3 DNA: TGCGCCAGCAGCTTGGCGGGCGCCAGGACTGAAGCTTTCTTT. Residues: CASSLAGARTEAFF. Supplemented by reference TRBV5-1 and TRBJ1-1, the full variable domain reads KAGVTQTPRYLIKTRGQQVTLSCSPISGHRSVSWYQQTPGQGLQFLFEYFSETQRNKGNFPGRFSGRQFSNSRSEMNVSTLELGDSALYLCASSLAGARTEAFFGQGTRLTVV.

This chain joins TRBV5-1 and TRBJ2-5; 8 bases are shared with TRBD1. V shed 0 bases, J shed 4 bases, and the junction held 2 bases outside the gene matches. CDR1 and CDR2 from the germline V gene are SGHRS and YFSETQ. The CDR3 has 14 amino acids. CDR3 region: CASSLETGVETQYF. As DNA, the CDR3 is TGCGCCAGCAGCTTGGAGACAGGGGTAGAGACCCAGTACTTC.

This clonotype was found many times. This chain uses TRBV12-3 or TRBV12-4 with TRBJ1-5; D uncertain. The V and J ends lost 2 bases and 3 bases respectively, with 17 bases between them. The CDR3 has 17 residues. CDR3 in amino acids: CASSLNFGVGINQPQHF. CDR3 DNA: TGTGCCAGCAGTTTAAACTTCGGGGTGGGAATCAATCAGCCCCAGCATTTT.

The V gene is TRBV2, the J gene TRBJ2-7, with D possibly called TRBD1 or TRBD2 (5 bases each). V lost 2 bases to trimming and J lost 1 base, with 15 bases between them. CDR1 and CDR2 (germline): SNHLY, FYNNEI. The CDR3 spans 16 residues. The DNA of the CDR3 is TGTGCCAGCAGTGAATTGACAGTTGGGGGTTCCTACGAGCAGTACGTC. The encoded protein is CASSELTVGGSYEQYV.

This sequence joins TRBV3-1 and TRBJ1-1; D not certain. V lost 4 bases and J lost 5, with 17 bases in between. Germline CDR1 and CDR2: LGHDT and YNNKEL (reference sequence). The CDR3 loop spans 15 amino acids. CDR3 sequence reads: CASSPRTGLGTEAFF. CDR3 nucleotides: TGTGCCAGCAGCCCGAGGACGGGGTTGGGGACTGAAGCTTTCTTT.

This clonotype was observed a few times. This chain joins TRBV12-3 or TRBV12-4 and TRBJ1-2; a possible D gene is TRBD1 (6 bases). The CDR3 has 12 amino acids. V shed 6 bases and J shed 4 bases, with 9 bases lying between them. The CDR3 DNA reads TGTGCCAGCAGGCAACAGGGCTATGGCTACACCTTC. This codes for CASRQQGYGYTF.

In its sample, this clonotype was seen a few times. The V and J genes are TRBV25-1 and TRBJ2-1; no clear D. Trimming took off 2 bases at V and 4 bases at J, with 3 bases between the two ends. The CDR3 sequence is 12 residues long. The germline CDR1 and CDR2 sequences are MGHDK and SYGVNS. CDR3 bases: TGTGCCAGCAGTGAAAATTACAATGAGCAGTTCTTC. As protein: CASSENYNEQFF. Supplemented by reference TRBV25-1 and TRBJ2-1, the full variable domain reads EADIYQTPRYLVIGTGKKITLECSQTMGHDKMYWYQQDPGMELHLIHYSYGVNSTEKGDLSSESTVSRIRTEHFPLTLESARPSHTSQYLCASSENYNEQFFGPGTRLTVL.

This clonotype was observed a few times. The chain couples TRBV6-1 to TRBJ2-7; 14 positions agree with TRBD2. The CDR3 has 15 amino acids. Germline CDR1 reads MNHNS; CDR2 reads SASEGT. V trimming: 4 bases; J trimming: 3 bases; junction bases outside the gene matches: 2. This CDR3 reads CASSGTSGRFYEQYF. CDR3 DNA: TGTGCCAGCAGTGGGACTAGCGGGAGGTTCTACGAGCAGTACTTC.

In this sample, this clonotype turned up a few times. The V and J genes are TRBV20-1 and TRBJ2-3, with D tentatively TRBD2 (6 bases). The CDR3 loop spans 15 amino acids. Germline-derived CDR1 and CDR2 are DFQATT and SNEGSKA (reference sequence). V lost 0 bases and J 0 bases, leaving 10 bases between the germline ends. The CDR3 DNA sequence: TGCAGTGCTAGAGAGTCTAGCGCGAGCACAGATACGCAGTATTTT. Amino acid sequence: CSARESSASTDTQYF.

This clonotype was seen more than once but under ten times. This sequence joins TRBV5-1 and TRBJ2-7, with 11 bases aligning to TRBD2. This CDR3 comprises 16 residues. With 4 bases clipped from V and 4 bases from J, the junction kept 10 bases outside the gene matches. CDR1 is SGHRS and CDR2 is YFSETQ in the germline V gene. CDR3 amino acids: CASSPSTSGSLYEQYF. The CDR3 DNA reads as TGCGCCAGCAGCCCCTCCACTAGCGGGAGTCTTTACGAGCAGTACTTC.

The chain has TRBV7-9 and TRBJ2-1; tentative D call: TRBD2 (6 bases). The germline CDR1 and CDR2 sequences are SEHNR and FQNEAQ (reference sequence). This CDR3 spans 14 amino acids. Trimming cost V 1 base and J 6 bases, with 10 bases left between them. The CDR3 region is CASSLDSLANEQFF. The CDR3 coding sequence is TGTGCCAGCAGCTTAGATTCACTAGCCAATGAGCAGTTCTTC.

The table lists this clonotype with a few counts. The CDR3 region has the DNA TGTGCCAGCACCCTGGGGCTAGGTGGCTCAGATACGCAGTATTTT. This gives the protein CASTLGLGGSDTQYF. The genes are TRBV12-3 or TRBV12-4 and TRBJ2-3; D is perhaps TRBD1 (5 bases). The CDR3 has 15 residues. V lost 7 bases and J lost 4, with 18 bases in between.

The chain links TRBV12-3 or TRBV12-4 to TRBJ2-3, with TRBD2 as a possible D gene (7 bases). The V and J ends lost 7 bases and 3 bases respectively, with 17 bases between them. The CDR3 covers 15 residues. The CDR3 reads CASTTRGGITDTQYF. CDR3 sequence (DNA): TGTGCCAGCACCACAAGGGGGGGCATAACAGATACGCAGTATTTT.

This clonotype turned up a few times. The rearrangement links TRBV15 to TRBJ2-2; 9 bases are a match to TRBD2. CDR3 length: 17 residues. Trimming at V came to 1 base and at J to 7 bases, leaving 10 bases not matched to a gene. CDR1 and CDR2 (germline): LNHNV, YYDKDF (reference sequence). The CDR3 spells CATSRVGSGSTVGELFF. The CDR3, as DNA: TGTGCCACCAGCAGAGTTGGTAGCGGGAGTACCGTCGGGGAGCTGTTTTTT.

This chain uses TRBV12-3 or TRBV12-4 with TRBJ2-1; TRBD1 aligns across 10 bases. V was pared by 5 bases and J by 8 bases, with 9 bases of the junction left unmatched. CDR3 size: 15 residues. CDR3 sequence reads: CASSVQGQGLDEQFF. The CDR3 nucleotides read TGTGCCAGCAGTGTTCAGGGACAGGGGCTTGATGAGCAGTTCTTC.

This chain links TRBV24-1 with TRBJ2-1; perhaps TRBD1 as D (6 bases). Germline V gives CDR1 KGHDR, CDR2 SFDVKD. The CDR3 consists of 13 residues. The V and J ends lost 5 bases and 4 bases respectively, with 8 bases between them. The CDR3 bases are TGTGCCACCAGTGGGCAGGGGTACAATGAGCAGTTCTTC. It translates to CATSGQGYNEQFF.

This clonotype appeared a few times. The DNA for the CDR3 is TGCAGTGCTAGGGCGACAGCTCCCAATCAGCCCCAGCATTTT. It is translated as CSARATAPNQPQHF. This chain joins TRBV20-1 and TRBJ1-5; perhaps TRBD1 as D (5 bases). CDR3 length: 14 amino acids. Trimming shortened V by 3 bases and J by 3 bases, and 12 bases separated the two germline ends. CDR1 and CDR2 from the germline V gene are DFQATT and SNEGSKA (reference sequence).

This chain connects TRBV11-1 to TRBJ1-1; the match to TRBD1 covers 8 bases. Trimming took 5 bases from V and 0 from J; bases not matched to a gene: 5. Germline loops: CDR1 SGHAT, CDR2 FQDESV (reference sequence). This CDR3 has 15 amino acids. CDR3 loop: CASSPTGALNTEAFF. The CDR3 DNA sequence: TGTGCCAGCAGCCCGACAGGGGCCCTGAACACTGAAGCTTTCTTT.

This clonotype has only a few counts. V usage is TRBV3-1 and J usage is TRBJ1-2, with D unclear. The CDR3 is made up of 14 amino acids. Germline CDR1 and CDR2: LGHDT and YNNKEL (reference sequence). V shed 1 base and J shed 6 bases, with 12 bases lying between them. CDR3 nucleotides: TGTGCCAGCAGCCAAGCGGTTTTTGTCCATGGCTACACCTTC. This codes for CASSQAVFVHGYTF.